One and the same sample provided the 21 T cell receptor beta chains below, sequenced in a study of T-cell reconstitution after alpha-beta-depleted transplantation in children (TCRdb year 2016). The method behind the library was PCR. Sequencing took place on an Illumina HiSeq 2500. Molecular barcoding was employed in the preparation of TCR libraries, with unique molecular identifiers being used to normalize TCRbeta repertoire quantification. TCRdb ran its own pipeline on the public reads, namely fastp trimming at Q25 and MiXCR clone calling, and kept in-frame beta chains. Each entry is one CDR3 protein sequence, shown with its most common DNA and genes. For this sample the table gives some 390,000 distinct CDR3 sequences, of which 20% were detected only once. 3.8% of the sample rests with the top ten. The sequenced sample was PBMCs from the stem cell graft donor, obtained from the stem cell graft. The source is a human donor who donated a stem cell graft to a child with acute myeloid leukemia.

The sample holds a few counts of this clonotype. The rearrangement uses TRBV5-1 and TRBJ2-5; D possibly corresponds to TRBD1 (6 bases). Germline values: CDR1 SGHRS, CDR2 YFSETQ. This CDR3 contains 15 residues. Trimming removed 4 bases from V and 0 bases from J, with 13 bases in between. For the CDR3, the DNA is TGCGCCAGCAGCCTAGGGACAAAGTACCAAGAGACCCAGTACTTC. Protein: CASSLGTKYQETQYF.

This chain connects TRBV21-1 to TRBJ2-2; the table's D call of TRBD1 was not tested on the DNA. TRBV21-1 is assigned pseudogene status. The CDR3 contains 21 residues. CDR3 residues: CASSKDKMRGTGPCETGELFF. The CDR3 DNA follows: TGTGCCAGCAGCAAAGACAAAATGCGTGGGACAGGCCCTTGCGAGACCGGGGAGCTGTTTTTT.

A few counts support this clonotype. The rearrangement joins TRBV10-3 to TRBJ2-2; 7 positions match TRBD2. The CDR3 length is 16 residues. The germline V gene encodes CDR1 ENHRY and CDR2 SYGVKD. Unmatched junction bases numbered 4, after V lost 2 bases and J lost 1 base. The CDR3 DNA reads TGTGCCATCAGTGAGCCTAGCGGAGGGAACACCGGGGAGCTGTTTTTT. Its translation is CAISEPSGGNTGELFF.

The genes are TRBV28 and TRBJ2-7; D unresolved. From germline, CDR1 is MDHEN and CDR2 SYDVKM. The CDR3 has 13 residues. Trimming pared 5 bases from V and 0 bases from J, leaving 8 bases between. The CDR3 is CASSRRNSYEQYF. CDR3 DNA sequence: TGTGCCAGCAGTCGCCGCAACTCCTACGAGCAGTACTTC.

This chain uses TRBV12-3 or TRBV12-4 with TRBJ1-5; D uncertain. Trimming pared 3 bases from V and 6 bases from J, leaving 9 bases between. The CDR3 covers 13 residues. In nucleotides, the CDR3 is TGTGCCAGCAGTTTGTTGGGAGGTCAGCCCCAGCATTTT. It yields the protein CASSLLGGQPQHF.

This clonotype was seen only a few times. The gene calls are TRBV12-3 or TRBV12-4 and TRBJ1-5, with TRBD1 matching 7 bases. V trimming: 5 bases; J trimming: 0 bases; junction bases outside the gene matches: 7. The CDR3 is 16 residues long. The CDR3 protein is CASSPTGAYSNQPQHF. CDR3 in DNA: TGTGCCAGCAGTCCTACAGGGGCTTATAGCAATCAGCCCCAGCATTTT.

This clonotype has a handful of counts. The chain is built from TRBV5-6 and TRBJ2-7; the match to TRBD2 covers 7 bases. V lost 4 bases to trimming and J lost 4 bases; unmatched junction nucleotides: 2. CDR1 SGHDT and CDR2 YYEEEE come from the germline V gene. This CDR3 region has 12 residues. The chain's CDR3 is CASSGRDYEQYF. The CDR3 DNA reads TGTGCCAGCAGCGGGAGGGATTACGAGCAGTACTTC.

This clonotype came up a few times. The chain joins TRBV24-1 to TRBJ2-5; 14 bases align to TRBD2. Germline V gives CDR1 KGHDR, CDR2 SFDVKD. The junction had 8 bases not matched to a gene; V was cut back by 4 bases and J by 5 bases. CDR3 length equals 17 residues. DNA for the CDR3: TGTGCCACCAGTGACCCGGGACTAGCGGGAGAAGGGGAGACCCAGTACTTC. Translation: CATSDPGLAGEGETQYF.

The table lists this clonotype with a few counts. J is TRBJ2-7 and V is TRBV6-1; a possible D gene is TRBD2 (6 bases). Trimming removed 6 bases from V and 4 bases from J, with 19 bases in between. CDR1 MNHNS and CDR2 SASEGT come from the germline V gene. The CDR3 is 15 amino acids. The CDR3 here is CASRREYRGTYEQYF. CDR3 nucleotides: TGTGCCAGCAGGAGGGAATACCGGGGGACGTACGAGCAGTACTTC.

This clonotype was seen ten or more times. This chain connects TRBV20-1 to TRBJ1-2; 10 bases are a match to TRBD1. V lost 7 bases and J lost 4; bases outside the gene matches: 9. This CDR3 contains 14 residues. From germline, CDR1 is DFQATT and CDR2 SNEGSKA (reference sequence). CDR3 loop: CSVQTGGFPYGYTF. The CDR3 nucleotides read TGCAGTGTTCAGACAGGGGGCTTCCCCTATGGCTACACCTTC.

This clonotype was detected many times. The chain links TRBV12-3 or TRBV12-4 to TRBJ2-7, with TRBD1 matching over 8 bases. With V trimmed by 5 bases and J by 3 bases, 6 bases remained unmatched. The CDR3 runs to 14 residues. The CDR3 loop reads CASSTGGQDYEQYF. DNA of the CDR3: TGTGCCAGCAGTACAGGGGGACAGGACTACGAGCAGTACTTC.

This clonotype was seen a handful of times. J is TRBJ2-1 and V is TRBV5-1; D is perhaps TRBD2 (5 bases). V lost 4 bases, J lost 0 bases, and 11 bases lay in between. CDR1 and CDR2 (germline): SGHRS, YFSETQ. The CDR3 has 15 amino acids. The CDR3 is CASSPTGNSYNEQFF. The CDR3 nucleotides read TGCGCCAGCAGCCCAACCGGGAACTCCTACAATGAGCAGTTCTTC.

This clonotype occurred many times. J is TRBJ2-1 and V is TRBV20-1, with 9 bases fitting TRBD2. J lost 3 bases, V lost 4 bases, and 4 bases had no gene match. CDR3 length equals 14 residues. CDR1 is DFQATT and CDR2 is SNEGSKA in the germline V gene (reference sequence). The CDR3 region is CSATTSGIYNEQFF. CDR3 bases: TGCAGTGCTACGACTAGCGGAATCTACAATGAGCAGTTCTTC.

This clonotype was observed at least ten times. The chain recombines TRBV29-1 with TRBJ2-1; 8 bases are shared with TRBD2. Germline values: CDR1 SQVTM, CDR2 ANQGSEA. The CDR3 loop spans 15 amino acids. The trim removed 0 bases at V and 3 bases at J, leaving 4 bases unmatched. The CDR3 bases are TGCAGCGTTGAAGAACTAGCGGATAGCTACAATGAGCAGTTCTTC. It specifies CSVEELADSYNEQFF.

This clonotype was observed a few times. This CDR3 is CSARGGTGTHSPLHF. CDR3 DNA: TGCAGTGCTAGAGGGGGCACAGGGACCCATTCACCCCTCCACTTT. The chain uses TRBV20-1 and TRBJ1-6, with D possibly TRBD1 on 6 matching bases. The CDR3 extends over 15 amino acids. Trimming cost V 1 base and J 8 bases, with 15 bases left between them. Germline values: CDR1 DFQATT, CDR2 SNEGSKA (reference sequence).

This clonotype was seen repeatedly, ten times or more. This chain connects TRBV29-1 to TRBJ2-1; no reliable D call. Trimming cost V 3 bases and J 3 bases, with 9 bases left between them. The CDR3 is 13 amino acids. The germline V gene has CDR1 SQVTM and CDR2 ANQGSEA. Here the CDR3 DNA reads TGCAGCGTTGATTACCCTAGCTACAATGAGCAGTTCTTC. It translates to CSVDYPSYNEQFF.

This rearrangement joins TRBV9 to TRBJ2-5, with 9 positions matching TRBD1. CDR3 length: 15 residues. Per germline, CDR1 SGDLS and CDR2 YYNGEE. V shed 3 bases, J shed 5 bases, and the junction held 8 bases outside the gene matches. DNA for the CDR3: TGTGCCAGCAGCGCCGGAGACAGGGGGATGGAGACCCAGTACTTC. It codes for CASSAGDRGMETQYF.

This clonotype came up a few times. The CDR3 loop is CASSPTLSRSSTDTQYF. In DNA, the CDR3 is TGTGCCAGCAGCCCCACTCTGTCGCGGAGCAGCACAGATACGCAGTATTTT. V gene TRBV7-8 combines with J gene TRBJ2-3, with D uncertain. Germline CDR1 and CDR2: SGHVS and FQNEAQ. The CDR3 has 17 amino acids. V lost 5 bases and J lost 0, with 18 bases in between.

The table lists this clonotype with many counts. The rearrangement uses TRBV6-1 and TRBJ2-2; 8 bases map to TRBD2. After removal of 7 bases from V and 0 bases from J, the junction contained 7 bases not matched to a gene. This CDR3 has 16 residues. The germline CDR1 and CDR2 sequences are MNHNS and SASEGT. The CDR3 reads CASNSGATSNTGELFF. The CDR3 DNA reads TGTGCCAGCAATAGCGGGGCCACTTCGAACACCGGGGAGCTGTTTTTT.

This clonotype has more than one count but fewer than ten. The genes are TRBV5-1 and TRBJ2-7; unclear D gene. V was cut by 0 bases and J by 7 bases, with 14 bases left in between. The CDR3 has 14 amino acids. In germline, CDR1 is SGHRS, CDR2 YFSETQ. CDR3 sequence (DNA): TGCGCCAGCAGCTTGGGGGGTAGCTGGCGGGAGCAGTACTTC. Translating gives CASSLGGSWREQYF.

In its sample, this clonotype was seen a few times. The chain links TRBV27 to TRBJ2-1; D is unclear. Trimming removed 4 bases from V and 1 base from J, with 17 bases in between. The CDR3 loop spans 17 amino acids. Germline CDR1 MNHEY, CDR2 SMNVEV (reference sequence). DNA for the CDR3: TGTGCCAGCAGTTACGCCCCCAATCCAGGATCCTACAATGAGCAGTTCTTC. Residues: CASSYAPNPGSYNEQFF.